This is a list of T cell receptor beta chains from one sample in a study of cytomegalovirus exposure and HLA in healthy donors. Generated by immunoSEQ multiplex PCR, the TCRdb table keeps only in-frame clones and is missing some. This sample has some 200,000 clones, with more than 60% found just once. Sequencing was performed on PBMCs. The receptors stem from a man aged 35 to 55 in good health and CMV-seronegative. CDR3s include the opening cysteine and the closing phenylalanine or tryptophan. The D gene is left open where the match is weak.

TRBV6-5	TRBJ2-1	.	CASRSGTSSYNEQFF
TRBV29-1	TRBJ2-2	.	CSVEGVTGELFF
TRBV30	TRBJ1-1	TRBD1	CALITPGTGTYTEAFF
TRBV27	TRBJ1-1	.	CASRRASVKNEAFF
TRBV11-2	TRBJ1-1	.	CASSFHTEAFF
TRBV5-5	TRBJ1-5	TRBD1	CASSLQGGLNQPQHF
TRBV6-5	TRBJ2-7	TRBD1	CASSARTGAIYEQYF
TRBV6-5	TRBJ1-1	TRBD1	CASSYSGQGNTEAFF
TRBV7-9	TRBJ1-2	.	CASSRDRNYGYTF
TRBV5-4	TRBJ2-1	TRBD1	CASSFDRGNYNEQFF
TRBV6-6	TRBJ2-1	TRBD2	CASSLAGGRDEQFF
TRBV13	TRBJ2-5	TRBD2	CASSSGTSGRGGETQYF
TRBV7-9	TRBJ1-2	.	CASSFSGGDRNYGYTF
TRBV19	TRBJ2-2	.	CASDREAGELFF
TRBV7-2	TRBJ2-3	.	CASSDRRGTDTQYF
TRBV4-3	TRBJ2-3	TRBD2	CASSQDWAGGRTDTQYF
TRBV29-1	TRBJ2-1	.	CSVEPDEQFF
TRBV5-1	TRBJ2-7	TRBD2	CASSPTGGGIVTYEQYF
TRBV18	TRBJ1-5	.	CASSPPFLGLGNQPQHF
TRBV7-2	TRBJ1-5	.	CASRRGGDNQPQHF
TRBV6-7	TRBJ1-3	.	CARCAGNTIYF
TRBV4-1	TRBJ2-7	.	CASSPKRGPHPYEQYF
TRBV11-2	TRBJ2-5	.	CASSPYRGVTQYF
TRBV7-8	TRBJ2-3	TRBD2	CASSLAEREGDTQYF
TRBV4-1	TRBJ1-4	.	CASSQKGGKHEKLFF
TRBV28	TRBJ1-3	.	CASSLWAGNSGNTIYF
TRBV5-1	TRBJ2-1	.	CASSFPDSYNEQFF
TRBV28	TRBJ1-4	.	CASSLGETDNEKLFF
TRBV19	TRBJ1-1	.	CASSMRGFRAFF
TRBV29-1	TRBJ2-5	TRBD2	CSSDEGGETQYF
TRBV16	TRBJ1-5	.	CASSQGTGSLSNQPQHF
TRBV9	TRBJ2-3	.	CASSVGFYMGAADTQYF
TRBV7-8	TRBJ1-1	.	CASSLIYTEAFF
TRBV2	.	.	CASSGVVSYEQYF
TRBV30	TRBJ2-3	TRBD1	CAWGQGTDTQYF
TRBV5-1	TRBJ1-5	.	CASSGPGPQHF
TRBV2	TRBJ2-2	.	CASIARGAAGELFF
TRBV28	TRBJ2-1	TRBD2	CASRLAGRNEQFF
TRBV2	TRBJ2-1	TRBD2	CASNLLAGVNNEQFF
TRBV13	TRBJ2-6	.	CASSPGRDRGANVLTF
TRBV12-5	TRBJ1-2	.	CASGPQGRVIRSYGYTF
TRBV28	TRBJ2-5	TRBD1	CASSSDRTGDSVPLGETQYF
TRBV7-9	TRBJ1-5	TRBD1	CASSLGQGANQPQHF
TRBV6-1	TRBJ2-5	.	CASSEPSYGSQETQYF
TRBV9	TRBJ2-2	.	CASSPGGHTGELFF